This T cell receptor beta chain was found in a study of human T cells and chemical hapten exposure. This clonotype was seen a handful of times. TCRdb re-analysed the RACE reads in MiXCR, keeping a single row per CDR3 protein. In the table there are fewer than 130,000 distinct CDR3 sequences, about 10% of which are singletons. Described time point: patch test 1, 2 weeks after DPC sensitization. This sample's treatment: therapeutic diphenylcyclopropenone sensitization with weekly scalp DPC. The sequencing used whole blood, collected in connection with sensitization to the hapten diphenylcyclopropenone (DPC). The sequence was obtained from a middle-aged woman with alopecia areata. Some clones in this sample may be carry-over from other donors' samples.

In nucleotides, the CDR3 is TGTGCCAGCAGCTTAGTCGTTCGGCTAGCGGGAGTAGGGCCCCACAATGAGCAGTTCTTC. Protein product: CASSLVVRLAGVGPHNEQFF. This chain links TRBV7-2 with TRBJ2-1; 10 bases fit TRBD2. The germline V gene encodes CDR1 SGHTA and CDR2 FQGNSA. V lost 1 base and J lost 5; bases outside the gene matches: 17. The CDR3 sequence is 20 residues long. The entire variable domain, with the rest obtained from reference TRBV7-2 and TRBJ2-1, is as follows: GAGVSQSPSNKVTEKGKDVELRCDPISGHTALYWYRQSLGQGLEFLIYFQGNSAPDKSGLPSDRFSAERTGGSVSTLTIQRTQQEDSAVYLCASSLVVRLAGVGPHNEQFFGPGTRLTVL.